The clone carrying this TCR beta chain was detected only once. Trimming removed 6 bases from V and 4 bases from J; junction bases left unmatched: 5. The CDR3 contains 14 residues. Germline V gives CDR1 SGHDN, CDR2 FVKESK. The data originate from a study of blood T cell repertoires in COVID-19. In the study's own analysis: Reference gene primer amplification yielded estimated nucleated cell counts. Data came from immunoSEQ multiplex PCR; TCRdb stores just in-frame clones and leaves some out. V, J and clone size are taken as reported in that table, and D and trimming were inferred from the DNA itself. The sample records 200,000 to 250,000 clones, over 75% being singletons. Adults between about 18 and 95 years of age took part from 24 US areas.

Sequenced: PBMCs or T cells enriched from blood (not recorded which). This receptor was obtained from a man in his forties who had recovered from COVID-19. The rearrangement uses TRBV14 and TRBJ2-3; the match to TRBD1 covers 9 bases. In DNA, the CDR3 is TGTGCCAGCAGTTACAGGGGGCCCCCAGATACGCAGTATTTT. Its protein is CASSYRGPPDTQYF.